The following is a TCR beta chain sequence with its context. The sample is drawn from a study of T cell responses to AZD1222 COVID-19 vaccine. Trimming took 4 bases from V and 0 from J, leaving 13 bases between them. The V gene's germline CDR1 is SQVTM and CDR2 ANQGSEA. The CDR3 spans 14 residues. The method was immunoSEQ multiplex PCR; TCRdb's version includes in-frame clones alone and lacks a portion of them. The sample consists of 240,000 or so clones, approximately 93% of them appearing once. The sequencing used peripheral blood, collected on day 0 of AZD1222 vaccination. The chain employs TRBV29-1 and TRBJ2-7; tentatively, D is TRBD2 (6 bases). This TCR was sampled from an adult in good health. The CDR3: CSVGGDVRSYEQYF. The CDR3 DNA sequence: TGCAGCGTTGGCGGGGACGTTCGCTCCTACGAGCAGTACTTC.